This T cell receptor beta chain was identified in a study of siplizumab effects on memory and regulatory T cells. Assayed TCR templates numbered about 10^5 for each sample. Sequencing was performed with immunoSEQ multiplex PCR; in TCRdb, only in-frame clones are kept and a portion is missing. This sample carries 62,000 or so clones, around four fifths of them seen once, and the ten largest clones take approximately 3.8%. The study's findings and limits: The study found that mappable alloreactive CD4+ clones averaged about 70% Treg-derived with siplizumab and roughly 27% in controls. Proof of suppressive function in proliferating Tregs from siplizumab cultures was not established.

Of note for this clone: The antigen remains undetermined.

Trimming cost V 6 bases and J 9 bases, with 23 bases left between them. The germline CDR1 and CDR2 sequences are MGHRA and YSYEKL. This CDR3 has 15 amino acids. The chain has TRBV4-1 and TRBJ2-5; tentative D call: TRBD1 (5 bases). Source material: memory CD4+ T cells sorted from blood. The source is a human donor in good health. Here the CDR3 DNA reads TGCGCCAGCAGTTTAGGGCTTGGGGCAGCGAGGCCCCAGTACTTC. This sequence encodes CASSLGLGAARPQYF.